This T cell receptor beta chain was captured in a study of T cell responses to AZD1222 COVID-19 vaccine (dated by TCRdb to the early 2020s). About the study as a whole: Because spike-specific TCR depth and breadth did not differ between the two schedules, AZD1222 recipients who got a second dose at roughly 4 weeks were pooled with those who got a second dose at roughly 12 weeks. A total of just over 230 trial participants underwent TCR sequencing, of whom around 200 received two doses of AZD1222 and 26 received two doses of the MenACWY control vaccine. Enrollment into the trials was organized by age into subgroups of 18-55, 56-69 and 70-plus years, and those subgroups contained roughly 150, 30 and 60 TCR-sequenced participants, respectively.

The time point label for this specimen denotes: baseline before first vaccination. Samples from vaccinated people were obtained from the UK trials COV001 and COV002, which included a single-blind randomized controlled phase 2/3 trial of AZD1222 (ChAdOx1 nCoV-19) in healthy adults. For TCRbeta chain sequencing, PBMC samples from trial participants were taken at day 0 and at day 28 after the second dose. The CDR3 regions of human TCRbeta chains were subjected to immunosequencing. The authors' pipeline ran thus. TCRs in the repertoires were matched against a reference library of SARS-CoV-2-specific TCRs that had been generated with the MIRA antigen-specificity platform. Breadth was defined as the fraction of unique TCRs that were SARS-CoV-2-associated. Depth was defined as the fraction of total T cells that were SARS-CoV-2-associated. Using the MIRA data, every spike-specific TCR was mapped to the spike region that the TCR reacted to and assigned to either a CD4 or a CD8 class. Log10-transformed breadth and depth values were compared by one-way ANOVA with Sidak's multiple comparisons tests. This is the immuneACCESS table as TCRdb keeps it, with only in-frame sequences that have V and J called. A part of the clones is gone; compared with another copy, unresolved V genes explain less than half, and the rest is unexplained. Clone size and the V and J calls come from that table; the DNA yielded D and trimming. The sample profile shows some 120,000 clones; approximately 90% of them were found once. The ten largest make up about 7% of the sample.

On this clone itself: This receptor's antigen is unknown. No much larger clonotype is one base removed from it; base qualities were not supplied.

Paper-wide results and their limitations: Because no samples from the day 14 peak response were available, repertoires could be characterized only after the peak T cell response. The 56-69-year group was small, and its depth increase did not reach significance, likely because of low power. Participants were mostly white British and included more females than males, and it was suggested by the authors that clonal diversity may have been underestimated. After two AZD1222 doses, both the breadth and the depth of spike-specific TCRs were significantly higher than at day 0 and than in MenACWY recipients. Conclusions about previously exposed vaccinees are limited, since just 6 or 7 AZD1222 recipients were seropositive for SARS-CoV-2 at baseline. Epitopes outside the regions mutated in the B.1.351 and B.1.1.7 variants were reportedly recognized by nearly half of the unique spike-specific TCRs. The whole spike protein was spanned by vaccine-associated CD4 TCRs, and dominant responses were seen in regions 160-218 and 743-854.

Counted from cysteine to phenylalanine, this CDR3 has 15 amino acids. Here the CDR3 DNA is all that survives: 45 bases in frame from base 1. Looking up the germline V gene yields CDR1 SNHLY and CDR2 FYNNEI. The junction shows trimming of 6 bases on V and 9 bases on J, and the gene matches do not reach 9 bases of it. Here the sequenced sample was peripheral blood, taken on day 0 of AZD1222 vaccination. This chain is built from TRBV2 and TRBJ2-3; TRBD2 matches 13 bases in the middle. The origin of this receptor is an adult in good health. At the DNA level, the sequence is TGTGCCAGCAGGGGGACTAGCGGGAATAGCGGGACGCAGTATTTT. The resulting protein is CASRGTSGNSGTQYF.